This TCR beta chain was recorded in a study of OX40 agonist ivuxolimab in advanced cancers. Background on the study: Partial response was recorded in three patients: one hepatocellular carcinoma and two cutaneous melanoma cases. Overall study results and limits: Compared with others, partial responders at 0.1-3.0 mg/kg displayed clonal expansion among the lowest.

This CDR3 is built from 14 residues. Germline lookup yields CDR1 SGHRS and CDR2 YFSETQ. V shed 4 bases and J 7 bases; nucleotides not matched to a gene: 6. Exclusion applied to patients with autoimmune disease history or systemic immunosuppression. Comments on this clone: Its matching antigen is unknown.

This table comes from immunoSEQ multiplex PCR, and its TCRdb copy is limited to in-frame clones, with some not included. The table lists about 68,000 clones, 91% of them singletons. This clonotype originated in an adult with an advanced solid tumor such as melanoma, head and neck, liver or kidney cancer. Sequenced material: CD4+ or CD8+ T cells sorted from blood, taken in a trial of the OX40 agonist ivuxolimab. The rearrangement links TRBV5-1 to TRBJ2-1; 9 bases map to TRBD2. CDR3 region: CASSTTTSGNEQFF. The CDR3 DNA reads TGCGCCAGCAGCACAACCACTAGCGGGAATGAGCAGTTCTTC.